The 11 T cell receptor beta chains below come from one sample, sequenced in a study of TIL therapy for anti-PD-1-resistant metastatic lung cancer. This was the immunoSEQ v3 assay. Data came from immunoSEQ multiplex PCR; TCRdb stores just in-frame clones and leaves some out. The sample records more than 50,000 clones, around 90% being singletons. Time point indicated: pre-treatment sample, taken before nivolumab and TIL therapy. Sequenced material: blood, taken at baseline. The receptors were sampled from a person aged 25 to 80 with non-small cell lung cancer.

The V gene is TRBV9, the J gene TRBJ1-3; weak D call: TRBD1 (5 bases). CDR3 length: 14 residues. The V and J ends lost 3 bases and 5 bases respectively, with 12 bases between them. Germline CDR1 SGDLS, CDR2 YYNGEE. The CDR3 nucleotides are TGTGCCAGCAGCGCCCCCGGGGGTAGAAACACCATATATTTT. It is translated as CASSAPGGRNTIYF.

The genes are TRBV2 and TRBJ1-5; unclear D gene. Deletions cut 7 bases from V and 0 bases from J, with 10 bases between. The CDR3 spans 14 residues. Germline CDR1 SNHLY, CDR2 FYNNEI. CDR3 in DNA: TGTGCCAGCACCACTGATTATAGCAATCAGCCCCAGCATTTT. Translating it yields CASTTDYSNQPQHF.

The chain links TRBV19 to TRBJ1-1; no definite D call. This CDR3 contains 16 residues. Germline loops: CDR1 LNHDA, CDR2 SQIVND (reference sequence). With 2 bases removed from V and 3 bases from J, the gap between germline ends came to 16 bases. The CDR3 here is CASSIYPAEVHTEAFF. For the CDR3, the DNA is TGTGCCAGTAGTATATACCCCGCGGAAGTTCACACTGAAGCTTTCTTT.

The CDR3 protein is CASSLDQGNTEAFF. In DNA form, the CDR3 reads TGCGCCAGCAGCTTGGATCAGGGGAACACTGAAGCTTTCTTT. This chain joins TRBV5-1 and TRBJ1-1; weak D call: TRBD1 (5 bases). The CDR3 runs 14 residues. V lost 0 bases and J lost 1, with 7 bases in between. CDR1 is SGHRS and CDR2 is YFSETQ in the germline V gene.

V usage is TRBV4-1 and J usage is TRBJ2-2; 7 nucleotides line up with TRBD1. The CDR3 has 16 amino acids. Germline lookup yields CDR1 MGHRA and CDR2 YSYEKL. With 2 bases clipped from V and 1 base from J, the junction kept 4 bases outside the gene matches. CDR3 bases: TGCGCCAGCAGCCAAACCGGGACAGTGAACACCGGGGAGCTGTTTTTT. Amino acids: CASSQTGTVNTGELFF.

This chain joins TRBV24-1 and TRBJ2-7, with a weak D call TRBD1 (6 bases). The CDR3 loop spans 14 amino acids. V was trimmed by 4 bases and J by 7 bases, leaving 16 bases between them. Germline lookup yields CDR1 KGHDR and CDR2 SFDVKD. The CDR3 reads CATSELTNDREQYF. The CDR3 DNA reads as TGTGCCACCAGTGAACTGACAAACGACAGGGAGCAGTACTTC.

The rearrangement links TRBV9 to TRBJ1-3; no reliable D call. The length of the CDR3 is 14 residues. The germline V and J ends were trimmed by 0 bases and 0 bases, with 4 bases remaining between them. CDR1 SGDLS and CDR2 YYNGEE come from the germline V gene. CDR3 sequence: CASSVDGSGNTIYF. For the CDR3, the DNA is TGTGCCAGCAGCGTAGATGGCTCTGGAAACACCATATATTTT.

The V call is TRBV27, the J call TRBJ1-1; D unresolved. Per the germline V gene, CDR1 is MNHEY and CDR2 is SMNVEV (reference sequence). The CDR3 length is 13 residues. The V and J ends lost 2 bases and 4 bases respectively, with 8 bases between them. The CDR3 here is CASSLKRSTEAFF. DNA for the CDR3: TGTGCCAGCAGTTTAAAACGGAGCACTGAAGCTTTCTTT.

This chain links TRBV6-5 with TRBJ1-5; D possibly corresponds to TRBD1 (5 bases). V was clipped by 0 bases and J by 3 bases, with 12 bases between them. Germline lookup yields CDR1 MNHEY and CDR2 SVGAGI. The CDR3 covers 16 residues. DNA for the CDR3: TGTGCCAGCAGTTACTCCTCCGGGGGAGCCAATCAGCCCCAGCATTTT. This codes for CASSYSSGGANQPQHF.

The CDR3: CASSSQGNTIYF. DNA for the CDR3: TGTGCCAGCAGTTCCCAGGGAAACACCATATATTTT. The chain couples TRBV12-3 or TRBV12-4 to TRBJ1-3; D remains unclear. The germline V and J ends were trimmed by 4 bases and 4 bases, with 5 bases remaining between them. The CDR3 contains 12 residues.

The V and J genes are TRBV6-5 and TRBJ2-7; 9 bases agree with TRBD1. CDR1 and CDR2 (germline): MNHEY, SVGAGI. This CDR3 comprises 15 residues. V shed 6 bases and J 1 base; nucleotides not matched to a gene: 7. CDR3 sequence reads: CASSLGGTGSYEQYF. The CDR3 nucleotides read TGTGCCAGCAGCCTAGGGGGGACAGGGTCCTACGAGCAGTACTTC.